Listed below are T cell receptor beta chains from one sample, sequenced in a study of T cell responses to AZD1222 COVID-19 vaccine. The data were produced by immunoSEQ multiplex PCR, yet TCRdb's version contains in-frame clones alone and is incomplete. Of over 90,000 clones in the sample, roughly 80% were seen once. Specimen: peripheral blood, collected on day 0 of AZD1222 vaccination. These receptors all stem from an adult in good health. Each CDR3 is given with its conserved first and last residue. The order of the fields is D gene, V gene, clone size, J gene, CDR3 protein, CDR3 DNA. A D gene is named only where the DNA matches it firmly. Some rows mark clone size as missing; the rest say once, few, many or name a class of expanded clone.

d_gene: -; v_gene: TRBV7-2; abundance: -; j_gene: TRBJ2-7; CDR3aa: CASSLEGRGYHEQYF; CDR3nt: TGTGCCAGCAGCTTAGAAGGCAGGGGATACCACGAGCAGTACTTC
d_gene: TRBD2; v_gene: TRBV12-5; abundance: -; j_gene: TRBJ2-1; CDR3aa: CASGLQLATDLTNEQFF; CDR3nt: TGTGCTAGTGGTTTGCAACTAGCGACGGACCTTACCAATGAGCAGTTCTTC
d_gene: -; v_gene: TRBV15; abundance: -; j_gene: TRBJ2-2; CDR3aa: CATSRDPGRTGELFF; CDR3nt: TGTGCCACCAGCAGAGATCCGGGTAGAACCGGGGAGCTGTTTTTT
d_gene: -; v_gene: TRBV12-5; abundance: once; j_gene: TRBJ1-2; CDR3aa: CASAPQATYGYTF; CDR3nt: TGTGCTAGTGCCCCACAGGCGACCTATGGCTACACCTTC
d_gene: -; v_gene: TRBV11-3; abundance: -; j_gene: TRBJ2-6; CDR3aa: CASSLDRVYSGANVLTF; CDR3nt: TGTGCCAGCAGCTTAGATCGCGTATACTCTGGGGCCAACGTCCTGACTTTC
d_gene: -; v_gene: TRBV5-5; abundance: -; j_gene: TRBJ2-6; CDR3aa: CASSLIPDTLSSGANVLTF; CDR3nt: TGTGCCAGCAGCTTAATACCGGACACTTTAAGCTCTGGGGCCAACGTCCTGACTTTC
d_gene: -; v_gene: TRBV27; abundance: -; j_gene: TRBJ1-2; CDR3aa: CASSFWSGGRGNYGYTF; CDR3nt: TGTGCCAGCAGTTTTTGGTCGGGGGGTAGGGGTAACTATGGCTACACCTTC
d_gene: TRBD2; v_gene: TRBV4-2; abundance: once; j_gene: TRBJ2-3; CDR3aa: CASSRSSGRVDTQYF; CDR3nt: TGTGCCAGCAGCCGTTCTAGCGGGAGGGTGGATACGCAGTATTTT
d_gene: -; v_gene: TRBV5-4; abundance: -; j_gene: TRBJ2-1; CDR3aa: CASSFRDNEQFF; CDR3nt: TGTGCCAGCAGCTTTCGGGACAATGAGCAGTTCTTC
d_gene: -; v_gene: TRBV2; abundance: -; j_gene: TRBJ1-6; CDR3aa: CASSEKGNYNSPLHF; CDR3nt: TGTGCCAGCAGTGAGAAGGGTAACTATAATTCACCCCTCCACTTT
d_gene: TRBD2; v_gene: TRBV11-3; abundance: -; j_gene: TRBJ2-5; CDR3aa: CASSLRASGGAETQYF; CDR3nt: TGTGCCAGCAGTCTACGAGCCAGCGGGGGGGCAGAGACCCAGTACTTC
d_gene: -; v_gene: TRBV7-2; abundance: -; j_gene: TRBJ2-1; CDR3aa: CASSPMLPSGYNEQFF; CDR3nt: TGTGCCAGCAGCCCTATGCTGCCTAGTGGATACAATGAGCAGTTCTTC
d_gene: TRBD1; v_gene: TRBV7-2; abundance: -; j_gene: TRBJ1-1; CDR3aa: CASSRLTGGTEAFF; CDR3nt: TGTGCCAGCAGCAGGTTGACAGGGGGCACTGAAGCTTTCTTT
d_gene: -; v_gene: TRBV6-1; abundance: -; j_gene: TRBJ2-7; CDR3aa: CASSERADNYEQYF; CDR3nt: TGTGCCAGCAGTGAACGGGCCGACAACTACGAGCAGTACTTC
d_gene: -; v_gene: TRBV5-8; abundance: -; j_gene: TRBJ2-7; CDR3aa: CASSQAGQEWHEQYF; CDR3nt: TGTGCCAGCAGCCAGGCTGGACAAGAGTGGCACGAGCAGTACTTC
d_gene: -; v_gene: TRBV11-3; abundance: once; j_gene: TRBJ2-6; CDR3aa: CASRLQGSGANVLTF; CDR3nt: TGTGCCAGCAGACTACAGGGCTCTGGGGCCAACGTCCTGACTTTC
d_gene: TRBD1; v_gene: TRBV7-2; abundance: few; j_gene: TRBJ2-4; CDR3aa: CASSTTTGDGGNIQYF; CDR3nt: TGTGCCAGCAGCACAACGACAGGGGACGGGGGAAACATTCAGTACTTC